A single sample is the source of the 27 T cell receptor beta chains below, sequenced in a study of cytomegalovirus exposure and HLA in healthy donors. It was with 60 Vbeta and 13 Jbeta primers that the PCR ran. TCRdb keeps only in-frame clones here, not all; method: immunoSEQ multiplex PCR. This repertoire comprises approximately 110,000 clones; its ten largest clones make up roughly 2.5%. Sequences were obtained from PBMCs. The receptors derive from a man aged 25 to 40 in good health and CMV-seronegative.

The genes are TRBV28 and TRBJ2-7; 7 nucleotides match TRBD2. CDR3 size: 14 residues. The germline V gene has CDR1 MDHEN and CDR2 SYDVKM. Trimming at V came to 8 bases and at J to 0 bases, leaving 7 bases not matched to a gene. The CDR3 loop is CASWEGGSSYEQYF. In nucleotides, the CDR3 is TGTGCCAGCTGGGAGGGCGGGAGCTCCTACGAGCAGTACTTC.

V is TRBV30 and J is TRBJ1-4; TRBD1 is a possible D gene (5 bases). V was pared by 1 base and J by 3 bases, with 9 bases between. The CDR3 consists of 14 residues. Germline CDR1 reads GTSNPN; CDR2 reads SVGIG (reference sequence). For the CDR3, the DNA is TGTGCCTGGAGTGGCGTACAGGCTAATGAAAAACTGTTTTTT. Translating gives CAWSGVQANEKLFF.

The chain combines TRBV5-1 with TRBJ1-1; D gene unclear. Trimming removed 0 bases from V and 4 bases from J, with 7 bases in between. The CDR3 sequence is 13 residues long. Germline V gene sequence: CDR1 SGHRS, CDR2 YFSETQ. CDR3 sequence: CASSLGGSTEAFF. The CDR3 DNA reads as TGCGCCAGCAGCTTGGGAGGCAGCACTGAAGCTTTCTTT. The variable domain in full, completed from reference TRBV5-1 and TRBJ1-1, reads KAGVTQTPRYLIKTRGQQVTLSCSPISGHRSVSWYQQTPGQGLQFLFEYFSETQRNKGNFPGRFSGRQFSNSRSEMNVSTLELGDSALYLCASSLGGSTEAFFGQGTRLTVV.

The chain links TRBV4-1 to TRBJ1-3, with D perhaps TRBD1 (6 bases). V was shortened by 3 bases and J by 4 bases, with 16 bases between the two germline ends. This CDR3 is built from 16 residues. The V gene's germline CDR1 is MGHRA and CDR2 YSYEKL. The CDR3 loop is CASSHLGGAQGNTIYF. In DNA form, the CDR3 reads TGCGCCAGCAGCCATCTAGGGGGGGCCCAGGGAAACACCATATATTTT.

V and J are TRBV27 and TRBJ2-3; 8 bases agree with TRBD2. This CDR3 has 16 residues. Germline V gene data show CDR1 as MNHEY and CDR2 as SMNVEV (reference sequence). V trimming: 8 bases; J trimming: 4 bases; junction bases outside the gene matches: 14. CDR3 amino acids: CASSRRDREGADTQYF. The CDR3 DNA follows: TGTGCCAGCTCTCGCCGGGACCGGGAGGGGGCAGATACGCAGTATTTT.

The genes are TRBV13 and TRBJ1-4, with 7 bases aligning to TRBD1. Germline CDR1 is PRHDT and CDR2 is FYEKMQ (reference sequence). V lost 5 bases, J lost 5 bases, and 14 bases stayed unmatched. The CDR3 has 17 residues. CDR3 bases: TGTGCCAGCAGCCAGCGAAGGGGGACAGTGAAGAATGAAAAACTGTTTTTT. It translates to CASSQRRGTVKNEKLFF.

The V call is TRBV9, the J call TRBJ2-7; TRBD2 aligns across 11 bases. The CDR3 is 17 residues long. V lost 1 base, J lost 1 base, and 7 bases stayed unmatched. Germline loops: CDR1 SGDLS, CDR2 YYNGEE. CDR3 in amino acids: CASSVSPGTSGSYEQYF. The CDR3 DNA sequence: TGTGCCAGCAGCGTAAGCCCCGGGACTAGCGGATCCTACGAGCAGTACTTC.

The rearrangement uses TRBV30 and TRBJ1-1; maybe TRBD1 (6 bases). Germline V gene data show CDR1 as GTSNPN and CDR2 as SVGIG (reference sequence). With 4 bases removed from V and 14 bases from J, the gap between germline ends came to 17 bases. This CDR3 is built from 11 residues. DNA for the CDR3: TGTGCCTGGACCACACAGGGACCGACATTCTTT. As protein: CAWTTQGPTFF.

The rearrangement uses TRBV10-3 and TRBJ1-1; possibly TRBD1 for D (5 bases). The CDR3 is made up of 13 amino acids. Per germline, CDR1 ENHRY and CDR2 SYGVKD. The V gene lost 2 bases and the J gene lost 1 base, with 5 bases spanning the gap. The CDR3 sequence: CAISEGANTEAFF. The CDR3 DNA sequence: TGTGCCATCAGTGAGGGGGCGAACACTGAAGCTTTCTTT.

The gene calls are TRBV5-1 and TRBJ2-1; 9 bases map to TRBD1. Germline loops: CDR1 SGHRS, CDR2 YFSETQ. This CDR3 region has 13 residues. Trimming cost V 4 bases and J 6 bases; bases outside gene matches: 2. Written as DNA, the CDR3 is TGCGCCAGCAGCCCGGGACAGGGCAATGAGCAGTTCTTC. Its protein product is CASSPGQGNEQFF.

The chain combines TRBV4-2 with TRBJ2-3; TRBD2 is a possible D gene (6 bases). V was shortened by 1 base and J by 5 bases, with 13 bases between the two germline ends. Germline CDR1 LGHNA, CDR2 YNFKEQ. The CDR3 has 15 amino acids. The CDR3 protein is CASSQVTGRGDTQYF. The CDR3 DNA reads as TGTGCCAGCAGCCAAGTTACCGGGAGAGGAGATACGCAGTATTTT.

V is TRBV10-1 and J is TRBJ2-7, with TRBD1 matching 7 bases. The CDR3 length is 13 residues. The ends lost 8 bases at V and 6 bases at J; junction bases unmatched: 10. Germline CDR1 WNHNN, CDR2 SYGVQD (reference sequence). The CDR3 bases are TGCGCCAGCGGGGGATCTGACAGGGCCGAGCAGTACTTC. Its translation is CASGGSDRAEQYF.

This chain links TRBV19 with TRBJ1-2; no definite D call. Germline-derived CDR1 and CDR2 are LNHDA and SQIVND (reference sequence). The CDR3 contains 13 residues. Trimming cost V 1 base and J 9 bases, with 12 bases left between them. As DNA, the CDR3 is TGTGCCAGTAGTATAGGGCCAGGATGGCGCTACACCTTC. Its translation: CASSIGPGWRYTF.

V gene TRBV5-6 combines with J gene TRBJ1-1; D is ambiguous. The CDR3 runs to 15 residues. Germline lookup yields CDR1 SGHDT and CDR2 YYEEEE. The germline V and J ends were trimmed by 1 base and 5 bases, with 15 bases remaining between them. CDR3: CASSLYEGPRTEAFF. For the CDR3, the DNA is TGTGCCAGCAGCTTGTACGAGGGCCCGAGGACTGAAGCTTTCTTT. Variable domain in full (rest from reference TRBV5-6 and TRBJ1-1): DAGVTQSPTHLIKTRGQQVTLRCSPKSGHDTVSWYQQALGQGPQFIFQYYEEEERQRGNFPDRFSGHQFPNYSSELNVNALLLGDSALYLCASSLYEGPRTEAFFGQGTRLTVV.

The chain recombines TRBV7-9 with TRBJ1-1; 10 nucleotides align to TRBD1. The ends lost 6 bases at V and 3 bases at J; junction bases unmatched: 1. The CDR3 totals 13 residues. CDR1 and CDR2 (germline): SEHNR, FQNEAQ (reference sequence). CDR3 amino acids: CASRGTGDTEAFF. CDR3 DNA sequence: TGTGCCAGCAGGGGGACAGGGGACACTGAAGCTTTCTTT.

The chain recombines TRBV4-2 with TRBJ2-7, with 8 nucleotides matching TRBD2. V lost 1 base and J lost 2; bases outside the gene matches: 4. Germline CDR1 reads LGHNA; CDR2 reads YNFKEQ. This CDR3 is built from 15 residues. The DNA of the CDR3 is TGTGCCAGCAGCCAAGCCTCTAGCGGGCCCTACGAGCAGTACTTC. Residues: CASSQASSGPYEQYF.

The chain recombines TRBV30 with TRBJ2-7, with unresolved D. The CDR3 sequence is 14 residues long. Trimming left V 1 base short and J 3 bases short, with 13 bases between. Germline assignment: CDR1 GTSNPN and CDR2 SVGIG (reference sequence). CDR3 DNA: TGTGCCTGGAGTGGGGCAGGTTTTGTCTACGAGCAGTACTTC. Encoded protein: CAWSGAGFVYEQYF.

The V call is TRBV5-5, the J call TRBJ2-2, with 8 bases matching TRBD1. The length of the CDR3 is 16 residues. V shed 6 bases, J shed 3 bases, and the junction held 10 bases outside the gene matches. Germline V gives CDR1 SGHKS, CDR2 YYEKEE (reference sequence). CDR3 residues: CASTGTGGSYTGELFF. CDR3 DNA sequence: TGTGCCAGCACCGGTACAGGGGGAAGTTACACCGGGGAGCTGTTTTTT.

The J gene is TRBJ2-5, the V gene TRBV7-8; D could derive from TRBD1 or TRBD2 (6 bases each). V dropped 5 bases and J dropped 7 bases, with 14 bases sitting between them. The CDR3 totals 13 residues. Germline lookup yields CDR1 SGHVS and CDR2 FQNEAQ. CDR3 sequence (DNA): TGTGCCAGCAGCATAGGGGGAGGCGGGACCCAGTACTTC. Translated: CASSIGGGGTQYF.

V and J are TRBV2 and TRBJ1-6; maybe TRBD1 (5 bases). This CDR3 comprises 14 residues. Germline V gene sequence: CDR1 SNHLY, CDR2 FYNNEI. The ends were cut back, 5 bases at V and 7 bases at J, with 12 bases in the middle. The CDR3 region is CASSSGSRNSPLHF. CDR3 bases: TGTGCCAGCAGTTCAGGGTCGCGCAATTCACCCCTCCACTTT.

Points on this clone: One end of the junction is discordant with germline, which a read error may explain. The J gene is TRBJ2-7, the V gene TRBV11-2, with TRBD2 matching over 12 bases. The CDR3 is made up of 13 amino acids. CDR1 is SGHAT, CDR2 FQNNGV, per germline. CDR3: CASSLEAGLAGTF. The CDR3 DNA sequence: TGTGCCAGCAGCTTAGAGGCAGGACTAGCGGGGACGTTC.

V and J are TRBV11-2 and TRBJ1-1; no clear D gene. Germline CDR1 and CDR2: SGHAT and FQNNGV. The CDR3 runs 17 residues. V lost 5 bases and J lost 0, with 19 bases in between. The CDR3 region is CASSPFSIRKLNTEAFF. CDR3 nucleotides: TGTGCCAGCAGCCCGTTTTCTATCAGGAAATTGAACACTGAAGCTTTCTTT.

The chain joins TRBV5-1 to TRBJ2-5; a weak D match, TRBD1 (6 bases). Germline CDR1 reads SGHRS; CDR2 reads YFSETQ. Trimming removed 2 bases at V and 5 bases at J, with 13 bases between. This CDR3 has 14 amino acids. CDR3 protein: CASSLQGVRETQYF. In DNA form, the CDR3 reads TGCGCCAGCAGCTTACAGGGTGTGAGGGAGACCCAGTACTTC.

Written as DNA, the CDR3 is TGCGCCAGCAGCCTAAGGACAGGGTGGACAGATACGCAGTATTTT. This gives the protein CASSLRTGWTDTQYF. This chain uses TRBV5-1 with TRBJ2-3, with 8 nucleotides matching TRBD1. The V and J ends lost 4 bases and 3 bases, in that order; junction bases with no gene match: 7. The CDR3 is 15 amino acids. Germline V CDR1 and CDR2: SGHRS, YFSETQ.

The chain combines TRBV7-8 with TRBJ1-5; no clear D. The V and J ends lost 5 bases and 0 bases respectively, with 11 bases between them. CDR1 is SGHVS and CDR2 is FQNEAQ in the germline V gene. This CDR3 comprises 15 residues. The CDR3: CASSPDFYSNQPQHF. Written as DNA, the CDR3 is TGTGCCAGCAGCCCTGACTTCTATAGCAATCAGCCCCAGCATTTT.

This chain links TRBV7-9 with TRBJ2-1; D gene uncertain. The germline CDR1 and CDR2 sequences are SEHNR and FQNEAQ (reference sequence). V was cut by 1 base and J by 0 bases, with 10 bases left in between. This CDR3 has 16 residues. The CDR3 region is CASSLDAKSSYNEQFF. In nucleotides, the CDR3 is TGTGCCAGCAGCTTAGATGCCAAGAGCTCCTACAATGAGCAGTTCTTC.

This chain links TRBV29-1 with TRBJ2-7; 9 bases line up with TRBD1. The trim removed 6 bases at V and 0 bases at J, leaving 6 bases unmatched. Germline V gene data show CDR1 as SQVTM and CDR2 as ANQGSEA. The CDR3 loop spans 14 amino acids. The CDR3: CSVGRGQGSYEQYF. DNA of the CDR3: TGCAGCGTGGGAAGGGGACAGGGCTCCTACGAGCAGTACTTC.